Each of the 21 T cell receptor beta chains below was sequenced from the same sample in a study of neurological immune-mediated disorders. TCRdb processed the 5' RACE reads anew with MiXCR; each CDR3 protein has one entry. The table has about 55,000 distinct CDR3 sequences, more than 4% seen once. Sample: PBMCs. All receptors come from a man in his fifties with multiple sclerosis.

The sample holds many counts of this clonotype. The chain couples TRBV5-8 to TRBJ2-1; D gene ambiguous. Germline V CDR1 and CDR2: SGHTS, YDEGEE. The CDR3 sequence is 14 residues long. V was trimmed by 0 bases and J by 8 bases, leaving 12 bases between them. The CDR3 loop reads CASSLGSPGDEQFF. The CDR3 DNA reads TGTGCCAGCAGCTTGGGTTCCCCTGGGGATGAGCAGTTCTTC.

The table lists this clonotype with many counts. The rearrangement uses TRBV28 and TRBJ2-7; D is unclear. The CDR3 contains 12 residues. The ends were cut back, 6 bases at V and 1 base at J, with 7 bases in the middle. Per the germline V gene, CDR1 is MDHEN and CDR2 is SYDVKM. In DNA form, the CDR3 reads TGTGCCAGCAGCCAACGATCCTACGAGCAGTACTTC. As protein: CASSQRSYEQYF.

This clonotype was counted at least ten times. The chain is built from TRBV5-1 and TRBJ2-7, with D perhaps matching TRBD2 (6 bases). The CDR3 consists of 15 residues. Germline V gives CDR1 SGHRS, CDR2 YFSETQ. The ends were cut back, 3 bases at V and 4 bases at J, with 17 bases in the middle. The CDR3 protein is CASSYPATGAYEQYF. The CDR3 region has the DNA TGCGCCAGCAGCTATCCTGCGACGGGAGCTTACGAGCAGTACTTC.

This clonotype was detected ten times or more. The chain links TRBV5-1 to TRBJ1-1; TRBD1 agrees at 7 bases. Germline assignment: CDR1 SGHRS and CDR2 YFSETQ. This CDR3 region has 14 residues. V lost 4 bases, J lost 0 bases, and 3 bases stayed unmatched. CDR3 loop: CASSTGQVNTEAFF. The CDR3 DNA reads TGCGCCAGCAGCACCGGACAGGTGAACACTGAAGCTTTCTTT.

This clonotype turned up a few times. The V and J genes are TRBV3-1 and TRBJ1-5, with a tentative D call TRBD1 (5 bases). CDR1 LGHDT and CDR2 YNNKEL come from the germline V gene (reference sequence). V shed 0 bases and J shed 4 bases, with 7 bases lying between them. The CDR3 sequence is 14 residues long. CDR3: CASSQDGGNQPQHF. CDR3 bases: TGTGCCAGCAGCCAAGATGGGGGAAATCAGCCCCAGCATTTT.

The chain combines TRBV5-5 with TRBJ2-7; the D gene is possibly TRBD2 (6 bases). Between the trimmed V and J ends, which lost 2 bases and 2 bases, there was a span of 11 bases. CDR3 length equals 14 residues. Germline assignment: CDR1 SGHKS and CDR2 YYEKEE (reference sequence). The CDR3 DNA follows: TGTGCCAGCAGCTTTGAAGGCGGGACCTACGAGCAGTACTTC. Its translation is CASSFEGGTYEQYF.

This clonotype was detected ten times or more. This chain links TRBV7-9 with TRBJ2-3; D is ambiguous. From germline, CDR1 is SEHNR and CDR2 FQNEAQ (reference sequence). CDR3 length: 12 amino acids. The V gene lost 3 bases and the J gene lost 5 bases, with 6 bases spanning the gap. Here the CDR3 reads CASSFPLDTQYF. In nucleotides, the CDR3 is TGTGCCAGCAGCTTCCCTCTAGATACGCAGTATTTT.

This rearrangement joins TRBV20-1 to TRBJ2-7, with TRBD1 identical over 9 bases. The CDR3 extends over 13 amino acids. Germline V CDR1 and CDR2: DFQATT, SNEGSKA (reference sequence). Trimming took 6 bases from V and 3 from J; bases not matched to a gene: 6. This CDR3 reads CSACPGQGYEQYF. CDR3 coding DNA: TGCAGTGCCTGCCCGGGACAGGGCTACGAGCAGTACTTC.

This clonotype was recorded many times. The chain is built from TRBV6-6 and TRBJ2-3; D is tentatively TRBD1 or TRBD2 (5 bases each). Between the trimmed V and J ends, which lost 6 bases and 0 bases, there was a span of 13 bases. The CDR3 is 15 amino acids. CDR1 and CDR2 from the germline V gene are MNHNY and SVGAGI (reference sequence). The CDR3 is CASSRRGPSTDTQYF. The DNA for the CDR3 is TGTGCCAGCAGCCGACGGGGACCTAGCACAGATACGCAGTATTTT.

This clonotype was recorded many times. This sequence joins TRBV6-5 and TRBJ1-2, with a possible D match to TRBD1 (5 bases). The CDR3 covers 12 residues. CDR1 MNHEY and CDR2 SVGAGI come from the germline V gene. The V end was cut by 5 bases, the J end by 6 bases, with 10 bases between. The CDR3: CASSNPGHGYTF. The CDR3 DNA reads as TGTGCCAGCAGTAACCCAGGGCATGGCTACACCTTC.

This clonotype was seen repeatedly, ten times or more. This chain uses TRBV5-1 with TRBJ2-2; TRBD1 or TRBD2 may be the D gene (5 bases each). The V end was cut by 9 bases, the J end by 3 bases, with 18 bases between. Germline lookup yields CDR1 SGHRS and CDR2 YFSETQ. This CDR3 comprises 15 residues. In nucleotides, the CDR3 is TGCGCCACCCGTCTCGGCCAGGGAGACACCGGGGAGCTGTTTTTT. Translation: CATRLGQGDTGELFF.

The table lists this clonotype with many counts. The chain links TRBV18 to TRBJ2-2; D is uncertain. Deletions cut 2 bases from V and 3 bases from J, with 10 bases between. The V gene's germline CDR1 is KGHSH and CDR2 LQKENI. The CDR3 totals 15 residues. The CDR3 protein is CASSPLAPHTGELFF. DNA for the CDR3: TGTGCCAGCTCACCATTGGCGCCCCACACCGGGGAGCTGTTTTTT.

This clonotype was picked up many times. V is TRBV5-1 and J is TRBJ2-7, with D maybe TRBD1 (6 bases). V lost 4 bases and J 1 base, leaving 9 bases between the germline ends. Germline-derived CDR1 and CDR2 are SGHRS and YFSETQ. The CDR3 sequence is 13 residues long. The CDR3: CASSKTGSYEQYF. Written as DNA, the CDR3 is TGCGCCAGCAGCAAGACAGGATCCTACGAGCAGTACTTC.

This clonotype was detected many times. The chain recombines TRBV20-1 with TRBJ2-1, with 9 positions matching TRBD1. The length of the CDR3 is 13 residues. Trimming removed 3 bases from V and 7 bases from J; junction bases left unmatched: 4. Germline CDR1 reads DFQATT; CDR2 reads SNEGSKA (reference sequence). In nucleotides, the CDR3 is TGCAGTGCTAGTCCCGGACAGGGGAATGAGCAGTTCTTC. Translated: CSASPGQGNEQFF.

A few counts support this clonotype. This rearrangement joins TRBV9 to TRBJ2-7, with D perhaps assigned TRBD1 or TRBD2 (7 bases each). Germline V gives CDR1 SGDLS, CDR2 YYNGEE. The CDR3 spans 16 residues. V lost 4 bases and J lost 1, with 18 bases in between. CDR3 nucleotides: TGTGCCAGCAGCCCCGGGGGGACAGTCATGTCCTACGAGCAGTACTTC. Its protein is CASSPGGTVMSYEQYF.

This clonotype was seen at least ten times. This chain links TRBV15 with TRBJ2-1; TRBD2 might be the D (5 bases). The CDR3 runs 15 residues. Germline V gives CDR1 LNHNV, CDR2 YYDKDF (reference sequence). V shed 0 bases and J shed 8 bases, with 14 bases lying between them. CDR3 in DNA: TGTGCCACCAGCAGAGAGGGAGCCCCTAGGGATGAGCAGTTCTTC. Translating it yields CATSREGAPRDEQFF.

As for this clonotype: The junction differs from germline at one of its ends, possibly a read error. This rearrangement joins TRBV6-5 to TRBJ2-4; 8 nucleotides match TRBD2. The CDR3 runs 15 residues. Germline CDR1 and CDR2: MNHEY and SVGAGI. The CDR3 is CASSPSGGGKKIQYF. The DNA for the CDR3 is TGTGCCAGCAGTCCTTCCGGGGGGGGCAAAAAAATTCAGTACTTC.

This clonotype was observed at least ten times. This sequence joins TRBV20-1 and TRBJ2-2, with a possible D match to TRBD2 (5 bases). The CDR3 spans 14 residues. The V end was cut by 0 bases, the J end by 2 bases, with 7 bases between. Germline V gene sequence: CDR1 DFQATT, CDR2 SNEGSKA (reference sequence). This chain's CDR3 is CSARERTNTGELFF. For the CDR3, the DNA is TGCAGTGCTAGAGAAAGGACTAACACCGGGGAGCTGTTTTTT.

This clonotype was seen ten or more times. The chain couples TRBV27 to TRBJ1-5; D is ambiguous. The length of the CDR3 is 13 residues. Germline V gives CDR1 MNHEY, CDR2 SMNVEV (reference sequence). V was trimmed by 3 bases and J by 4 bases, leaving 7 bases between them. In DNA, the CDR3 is TGTGCCAGCAGTTTTAGGAGGAATCAGCCCCAGCATTTT. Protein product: CASSFRRNQPQHF.

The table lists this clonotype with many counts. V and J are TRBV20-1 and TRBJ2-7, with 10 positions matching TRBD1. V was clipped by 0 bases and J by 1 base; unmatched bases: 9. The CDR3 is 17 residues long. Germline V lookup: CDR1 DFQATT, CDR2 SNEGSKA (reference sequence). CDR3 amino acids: CSARDSMDRGMSYEQYF. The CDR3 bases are TGCAGTGCTAGAGACTCCATGGACAGGGGGATGTCCTACGAGCAGTACTTC.

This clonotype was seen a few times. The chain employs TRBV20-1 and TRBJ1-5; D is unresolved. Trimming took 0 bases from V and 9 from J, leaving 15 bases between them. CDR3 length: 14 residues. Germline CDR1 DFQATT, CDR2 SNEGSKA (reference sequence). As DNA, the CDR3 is TGCAGTGCTAGAGATCTTGTAAGGGCCTCGCCCCAGCATTTT. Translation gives CSARDLVRASPQHF.